The next 32 T cell receptor beta chains were all read from a single sample in a study of regulatory T cells in long-lasting Graves disease. This sample's time point: newly diagnosed GD, antithyroid drugs for less than 3 months. PBMC-extracted RNA yielded the TCR library. Investigators prepared the TCR beta libraries by applying iRepertoire HTBI primers and Arm-PCR of CDR3 regions. TCRdb re-called the multiplex PCR reads with MiXCR, one entry per CDR3 protein. The sample consists of some 230,000 distinct CDR3 sequences, 15% to 20% of them appearing once. This sample comprised peripheral blood mononuclear cells (PBMCs), obtained at new diagnosis, from a patient treated with antithyroid drugs. Receptors originate from a female donor with Graves disease.

At least ten counts were recorded for this clonotype. The chain joins TRBV19 to TRBJ1-2; no reliable D call. The CDR3 contains 13 residues. V gave up 5 bases and J gave up 4 bases, with 11 bases separating them. Germline lookup yields CDR1 LNHDA and CDR2 SQIVND (reference sequence). The CDR3 sequence is CASSESSAYGYTF. DNA for the CDR3: TGTGCCAGTAGTGAATCCTCCGCCTATGGCTACACCTTC.

This clonotype was counted many times. The J gene is TRBJ1-6, the V gene TRBV7-2, with 9 bases fitting TRBD1. The CDR3 extends over 14 amino acids. From germline, CDR1 is SGHTA and CDR2 FQGNSA. V lost 3 bases, J lost 9 bases, and 3 bases stayed unmatched. This CDR3 reads CASSFDRGGSPLHF. The CDR3 DNA follows: TGTGCCAGCAGCTTTGACAGGGGGGGTTCACCCCTCCACTTT.

This clonotype was seen many times. The chain employs TRBV7-9 and TRBJ1-1; 10 positions agree with TRBD1. This CDR3 comprises 16 residues. CDR1 is SEHNR, CDR2 FQNEAQ, per germline (reference sequence). The trim removed 7 bases at V and 4 bases at J, leaving 12 bases unmatched. Here the CDR3 reads CASTSGDRGWGTEAFF. CDR3 bases: TGTGCCAGCACCTCCGGGGACAGGGGTTGGGGCACTGAAGCTTTCTTT.

The rearrangement uses TRBV5-4 and TRBJ2-3; 13 nucleotides line up with TRBD2. This CDR3 is built from 18 residues. Germline lookup yields CDR1 SGHNT and CDR2 YYREEE (reference sequence). Germline trimming cut 0 bases from V and 0 bases from J; bases unmatched to any gene: 4. CDR3 coding DNA: TGTGCCAGCAGCTTGGGACTAGCGGGGGGTTCTAGCACAGATACGCAGTATTTT. This translates into CASSLGLAGGSSTDTQYF.

This clonotype came up many times. The chain recombines TRBV19 with TRBJ2-2, with D perhaps matching TRBD2 (6 bases). This CDR3 contains 13 residues. Trimming pared 3 bases from V and 8 bases from J, leaving 10 bases between. The germline V gene encodes CDR1 LNHDA and CDR2 SQIVND (reference sequence). CDR3 residues: CASSIRETGELFF. Here the CDR3 DNA reads TGTGCCAGTAGTATTCGGGAGACAGGGGAGCTGTTTTTT.

At least ten counts were recorded for this clonotype. The chain has TRBV6-1 and TRBJ2-1, with D perhaps given as TRBD1 or TRBD2 (5 bases each). This CDR3 comprises 16 residues. The V and J ends lost 8 bases and 0 bases respectively, with 17 bases between them. Germline-derived CDR1 and CDR2 are MNHNS and SASEGT. Here the CDR3 reads CASRPPGPSSYNEQFF. CDR3 coding DNA: TGTGCCAGCCGTCCTCCGGGACCAAGCTCCTACAATGAGCAGTTCTTC.

This clonotype was seen at least ten times. The chain recombines TRBV2 with TRBJ1-5; possible D gene TRBD1, 5 bases. CDR3 length: 14 amino acids. CDR1 is SNHLY, CDR2 FYNNEI, per germline. V dropped 3 bases and J dropped 4 bases, with 10 bases sitting between them. The chain's CDR3 is CASSDWGDNQPQHF. The CDR3 DNA sequence: TGTGCCAGCAGTGATTGGGGGGATAATCAGCCCCAGCATTTT.

This clonotype was observed a handful of times. The chain uses TRBV3-1 and TRBJ2-5; tentatively, D is TRBD1 or TRBD2 (5 bases each). Germline CDR1 reads LGHDT; CDR2 reads YNNKEL (reference sequence). Between the trimmed V and J ends, which lost 4 bases and 4 bases, there was a span of 13 bases. The CDR3 totals 14 residues. The CDR3: CASSRTGTLETQYF. DNA for the CDR3: TGTGCCAGCAGCCGTACCGGGACCCTAGAGACCCAGTACTTC.

This clonotype was seen ten or more times. The rearrangement links TRBV6-1 to TRBJ1-6; D is unresolved. Germline V gene sequence: CDR1 MNHNS, CDR2 SASEGT. Trimming removed 8 bases from V and 4 bases from J, with 6 bases in between. CDR3 length: 12 amino acids. CDR3 sequence (DNA): TGTGCCAGCGGAGGGTATAATTCACCCCTCCACTTT. It translates to CASGGYNSPLHF.

This clonotype was counted many times. The V and J genes are TRBV20-1 and TRBJ2-1; TRBD2 matches at 8 bases. Germline-derived CDR1 and CDR2 are DFQATT and SNEGSKA (reference sequence). The ends lost 0 bases at V and 8 bases at J; junction bases unmatched: 9. The CDR3 consists of 15 residues. The CDR3 nucleotides are TGCAGTGCTAGAGATCTCCAGCGGGAGACTGATGAGCAGTTCTTC. The encoded protein is CSARDLQRETDEQFF.

This clonotype has just one count. The rearrangement uses TRBV7-8 and TRBJ2-3; 9 bases are shared with TRBD2. The length of the CDR3 is 16 residues. Germline lookup yields CDR1 SGHVS and CDR2 FQNEAQ. V lost 4 bases, J lost 0 bases, and 5 bases stayed unmatched. CDR3 residues: CASSYRLAASTDTQYF. In nucleotides, the CDR3 is TGTGCCAGCAGCTACCGACTAGCGGCTAGCACAGATACGCAGTATTTT.

This chain connects TRBV6-2 or TRBV6-3 to TRBJ2-7, with D possibly being TRBD1 (6 bases). Between the trimmed V and J ends, which lost 3 bases and 0 bases, there was a span of 15 bases. Germline V gene lookup returns CDR1 MNHEY and CDR2 SVGEGT. This CDR3 is built from 16 residues. DNA for the CDR3: TGTGCCAGCAGTTATCAGGACAGCCTGAGCTCCTACGAGCAGTACTTC. Amino acid sequence: CASSYQDSLSSYEQYF.

The CDR3 bases are TGTGCCAGCGGCCCGGGACAGGGACTCAACGAGCAGTACTTC. This translates into CASGPGQGLNEQYF. The chain is built from TRBV2 and TRBJ2-7; TRBD1 matches at 9 bases. V was pared by 8 bases and J by 5 bases, with 10 bases of the junction left unmatched. The CDR3 is made up of 14 amino acids. CDR1 SNHLY and CDR2 FYNNEI come from the germline V gene.

Points on this clonotype: A read error may account for a junction end that differs from germline. The V gene is TRBV19, the J gene TRBJ2-1; 13 nucleotides match TRBD2. Germline assignment: CDR1 LNHDA and CDR2 SQIVND (reference sequence). This CDR3 has 15 residues. In nucleotides, the CDR3 is TGTGCCAGTCGTATACTAGCGGGAGGGTACAATGAGCAGTTCTTC. This codes for CASRILAGGYNEQFF.

At least ten counts were recorded for this clonotype. The chain joins TRBV7-3 to TRBJ2-5; D is perhaps TRBD2 (6 bases). The V and J ends lost 2 bases and 2 bases respectively, with 12 bases between them. The CDR3 is 15 residues long. Germline V lookup: CDR1 SGHTA, CDR2 FQGTGA. CDR3 nucleotides: TGTGCCAGCAGCTTAGCCGGGACTCGTCAAGAGACCCAGTACTTC. As protein: CASSLAGTRQETQYF.

This clonotype was observed at least ten times. The chain has TRBV7-9 and TRBJ2-1; D remains ambiguous. CDR1 and CDR2 (germline): SEHNR, FQNEAQ (reference sequence). This CDR3 has 14 residues. Trimming removed 0 bases at V and 12 bases at J, with 15 bases between. The CDR3, as DNA: TGTGCCAGCAGCTTAGCTGGACCCCTTGATGGGCAGTTCTTC. Encoded protein: CASSLAGPLDGQFF.

To note about this clonotype: It is likely a read error, because the conserved phenylalanine at the end of the CDR3 is missing. Because the CDR3's place on the DNA is in doubt, the DNA is left out and the CDR3 is given as listed by TCRdb. The CDR3 reads CASSPQGVLNQPPHV. The chain carries TRBV7-2 and TRBJ1-5; the table's D call, TRBD1, has no DNA check behind it. The CDR3 is 15 amino acids long, termini counted. From germline, CDR1 is SGHTA and CDR2 FQGNSA.

This clonotype came up many times. The genes are TRBV5-6 and TRBJ1-2; TRBD1 is a possible D gene (5 bases). V lost 4 bases, J lost 0 bases, and 7 bases lay in between. CDR3 length: 13 residues. Per the germline V gene, CDR1 is SGHDT and CDR2 is YYEEEE. This chain's CDR3 is CASSPDTNYGYTF. The CDR3 nucleotides are TGTGCCAGCAGCCCGGACACTAACTATGGCTACACCTTC.

This chain links TRBV28 with TRBJ2-4; perhaps TRBD1 as D (6 bases). This CDR3 region has 16 residues. Germline assignment: CDR1 MDHEN and CDR2 SYDVKM. Trimming took 2 bases from V and 0 from J, leaving 11 bases between them. The DNA for the CDR3 is TGTGCCAGCAGTTTAGGGCAGGGGATAGCCAAAAACATTCAGTACTTC. Its protein is CASSLGQGIAKNIQYF.

This chain joins TRBV12-3 or TRBV12-4 and TRBJ2-2, with D perhaps given as TRBD1 or TRBD2 (5 bases each). The V end lost 6 bases, the J end lost 0 bases, and 23 bases lay between the germline ends. The CDR3 covers 19 residues. CDR3 protein: CASSYRGPPGLPNTGELFF. CDR3 nucleotide sequence: TGTGCCAGCAGCTATCGGGGCCCCCCAGGACTCCCGAACACCGGGGAGCTGTTTTTT.

This clonotype has at least ten counts. The chain is built from TRBV2 and TRBJ1-2; the D gene is possibly TRBD1 (6 bases). The CDR3 extends over 14 amino acids. Germline CDR1 SNHLY, CDR2 FYNNEI. Trimming cost V 5 bases and J 5 bases, with 15 bases left between them. The CDR3 region has the DNA TGTGCCAGCAGTCTACAGGGAGGGACGTATGGCTACACCTTC. It is translated as CASSLQGGTYGYTF. Drawing the rest from reference TRBV2 and TRBJ1-2, the complete variable domain is EPEVTQTPSHQVTQMGQEVILRCVPISNHLYFYWYRQILGQKVEFLVSFYNNEISEKSEIFDDQFSVERPDGSNFTLKIRSTKLEDSAMYFCASSLQGGTYGYTFGSGTRLTVV.

This clonotype has at least ten counts. The V gene is TRBV9, the J gene TRBJ1-4; D is ambiguous. Trimming shortened V by 7 bases and J by 0 bases, and 13 bases separated the two germline ends. This CDR3 contains 15 residues. Germline V gene data show CDR1 as SGDLS and CDR2 as YYNGEE. The chain's CDR3 is CASSLTHATNEKLFF. DNA for the CDR3: TGTGCCAGCTCCTTAACCCATGCAACTAATGAAAAACTGTTTTTT.

This clonotype came up many times. The CDR3 sequence is CASSSGDSKYNSPLHF. The CDR3, as DNA: TGTGCCAGCAGCTCGGGGGACAGCAAATATAATTCACCCCTCCACTTT. This rearrangement joins TRBV7-6 to TRBJ1-6; 7 bases line up with TRBD1. The V segment lost 4 bases and the J segment 4 bases; nucleotides outside the gene matches: 7. This CDR3 has 16 amino acids. CDR1 is SGHVS, CDR2 FNYEAQ, per germline. Based on the CDR3 plus reference TRBV7-6 and TRBJ1-6, the full variable domain is GAGVSQSPRYKVTKRGQDVALRCDPISGHVSLYWYRQALGQGPEFLTYFNYEAQQDKSGLPNDRFSAERPEGSISTLTIQRTEQRDSAMYRCASSSGDSKYNSPLHFGNGTRLTVT.

CDR3 nucleotides: TGTGCCAGCAGTTATGGGACTAGCGATTACAATGAGCAGTTCTTC. Protein sequence: CASSYGTSDYNEQFF. This chain links TRBV6-2 or TRBV6-3 with TRBJ2-1, with 10 bases fitting TRBD2. The trim removed 3 bases at V and 4 bases at J, leaving 3 bases unmatched. Germline V lookup: CDR1 MNHEY, CDR2 SVGEGT. This CDR3 contains 15 residues.

This clonotype was counted ten times or more. This chain connects TRBV2 to TRBJ2-5; the match to TRBD1 covers 7 bases. CDR3 size: 14 residues. Unmatched junction bases numbered 8, after V lost 8 bases and J lost 2 bases. From germline, CDR1 is SNHLY and CDR2 FYNNEI. CDR3 sequence: CASVKGQPQETQYF. CDR3 DNA sequence: TGTGCCAGCGTTAAGGGACAGCCTCAAGAGACCCAGTACTTC.

The chain employs TRBV2 and TRBJ2-3; 11 bases line up with TRBD1. Germline V gene data show CDR1 as SNHLY and CDR2 as FYNNEI. This CDR3 contains 15 residues. Trimming cost V 2 bases and J 4 bases; bases outside gene matches: 2. The CDR3 DNA is TGTGCCAGCAGTGAAACGGGACAGGGGGCAGATACGCAGTATTTT. Translated: CASSETGQGADTQYF.

This clonotype was recorded at least ten times. The gene calls are TRBV3-1 and TRBJ2-1; D not certain. Germline CDR1 reads LGHDT; CDR2 reads YNNKEL (reference sequence). V was trimmed by 1 base and J by 13 bases, leaving 11 bases between them. The CDR3 runs to 12 residues. The CDR3: CASSQVDGKQFF. CDR3 DNA sequence: TGTGCCAGCAGCCAAGTTGATGGTAAACAGTTCTTC.

This clonotype came up many times. V usage is TRBV5-1 and J usage is TRBJ2-3; no reliable D call. Looked up from germline, CDR1 is SGHRS and CDR2 is YFSETQ. The CDR3 loop spans 14 amino acids. The V end lost 3 bases, the J end lost 2 bases, and 10 bases lay between the germline ends. CDR3 sequence (DNA): TGCGCCAGCAGCTCGCTAGAGCCCACAGATACGCAGTATTTT. Translated, it gives CASSSLEPTDTQYF.

This clonotype was observed many times. The chain combines TRBV3-1 with TRBJ2-5; 7 bases are shared with TRBD1. This CDR3 is 15 amino acids long. The V and J ends lost 4 bases and 5 bases, in that order; junction bases with no gene match: 10. Germline V CDR1 and CDR2: LGHDT, YNNKEL (reference sequence). CDR3 loop: CASSPLTGLTETQYF. In DNA form, the CDR3 reads TGTGCCAGCAGCCCCCTGACAGGGTTGACGGAGACCCAGTACTTC.

The sample holds many counts of this clonotype. CDR3 residues: CASRTARTANYGYTF. As DNA, the CDR3 is TGTGCCAGCAGAACAGCGAGGACAGCTAACTATGGCTACACCTTC. The chain employs TRBV6-2 or TRBV6-3 and TRBJ1-2, with D possibly TRBD1 on 6 matching bases. This CDR3 spans 15 amino acids. V was clipped by 6 bases and J by 0 bases, with 14 bases between them. Germline assignment: CDR1 MNHEY and CDR2 SVGEGT.

The table lists this clonotype with many counts. The chain uses TRBV11-3 and TRBJ2-4, with a weak D call TRBD2 (6 bases). V was cut by 5 bases and J by 9 bases, with 14 bases left in between. The CDR3 sequence is 13 residues long. Germline V CDR1 and CDR2: SGHNT, YENEEA. CDR3 coding DNA: TGTGCCAGCAGCCCGGGACTGCCAGGCATTCAGTACTTC. This sequence encodes CASSPGLPGIQYF.

This clonotype appeared many times. V and J are TRBV28 and TRBJ1-3; a possible D gene is TRBD1 (6 bases). V was shortened by 4 bases and J by 3 bases, with 19 bases between the two germline ends. Germline CDR1 and CDR2: MDHEN and SYDVKM. CDR3 length: 17 amino acids. CDR3 coding DNA: TGTGCCAGCAGTTCAAACCTGGACAGATGGAGTGGAAACACCATATATTTT. Protein sequence: CASSSNLDRWSGNTIYF.